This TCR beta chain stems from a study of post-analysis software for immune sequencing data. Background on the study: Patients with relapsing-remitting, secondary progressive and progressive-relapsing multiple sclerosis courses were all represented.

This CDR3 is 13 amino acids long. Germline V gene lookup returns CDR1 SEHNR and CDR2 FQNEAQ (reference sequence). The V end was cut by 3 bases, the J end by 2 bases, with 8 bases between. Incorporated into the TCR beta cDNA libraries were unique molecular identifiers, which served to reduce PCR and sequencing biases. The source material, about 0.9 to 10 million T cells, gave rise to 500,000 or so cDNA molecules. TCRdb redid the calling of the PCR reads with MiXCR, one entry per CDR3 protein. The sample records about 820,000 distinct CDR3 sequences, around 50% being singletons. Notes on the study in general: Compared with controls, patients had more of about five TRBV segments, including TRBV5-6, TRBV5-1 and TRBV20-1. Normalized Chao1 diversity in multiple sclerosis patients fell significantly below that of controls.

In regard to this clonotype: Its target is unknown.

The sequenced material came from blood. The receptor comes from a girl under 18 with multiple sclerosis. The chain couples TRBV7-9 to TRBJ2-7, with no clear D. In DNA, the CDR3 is TGTGCCAGCAGCTTCGGAGACCCCTACGAGCAGTACTTC. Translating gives CASSFGDPYEQYF.